The 28 T cell receptor beta chains below come from one sample, sequenced in a study of T-cell memory formation after mild COVID-19. MiXCR was run by TCRdb on the 5' RACE reads, yielding one entry per CDR3 protein. The sample records approximately 400,000 distinct CDR3 sequences, roughly 17% being singletons. The source material was PBMCs or a T cell subset sorted from them (not recorded which). All receptors come from a man younger than 35 who had mild COVID-19 (a few samples of this study predate the infection). Cell type and time point are not known.

This clonotype was counted a few times. This chain connects TRBV7-9 to TRBJ1-1; D call uncertain. The CDR3 contains 14 residues. Trimming took 3 bases from V and 3 from J, leaving 11 bases between them. From germline, CDR1 is SEHNR and CDR2 FQNEAQ (reference sequence). The CDR3 reads CASSFRDWDTEAFF. The DNA for the CDR3 is TGTGCCAGCAGCTTTAGGGATTGGGACACTGAAGCTTTCTTT.

This clonotype has a handful of counts. The rearrangement uses TRBV7-2 and TRBJ2-7, with D possibly TRBD2 on 6 matching bases. This CDR3 spans 14 amino acids. V lost 5 bases to trimming and J lost 0 bases, with 11 bases between them. Germline V lookup: CDR1 SGHTA, CDR2 FQGNSA. CDR3 residues: CASSRTSYSYEQYF. For the CDR3, the DNA is TGTGCCAGCAGCAGAACTAGCTACTCCTACGAGCAGTACTTC.

There are a few counts of this clonotype. The rearrangement joins TRBV11-2 to TRBJ2-3, with 11 bases lining up with TRBD2. Germline CDR1 SGHAT, CDR2 FQNNGV. V was clipped by 5 bases and J by 4 bases; unmatched bases: 8. This CDR3 comprises 16 residues. The CDR3 loop reads CASSDGTSGGADTQYF. CDR3 sequence (DNA): TGTGCCAGCAGCGATGGGACTAGCGGCGGCGCAGATACGCAGTATTTT.

This clonotype was seen ten or more times. This CDR3 reads CASSPGPPVRDEQFF. The CDR3 DNA follows: TGTGCCAGCAGTCCAGGGCCACCCGTCCGCGATGAGCAGTTCTTC. This sequence joins TRBV12-3 or TRBV12-4 and TRBJ2-1; tentative D call: TRBD1 (5 bases). V was trimmed by 5 bases and J by 8 bases, leaving 19 bases between them. This CDR3 spans 15 amino acids.

The chain has TRBV6-2 or TRBV6-3 and TRBJ2-5; 7 bases agree with TRBD2. The CDR3 totals 13 residues. From germline, CDR1 is MNHEY and CDR2 SVGEGT. V lost 11 bases and J lost 2; bases outside the gene matches: 8. CDR3 amino acids: CARPGRGQETQYF. CDR3 coding DNA: TGTGCCCGCCCGGGGAGGGGTCAAGAGACCCAGTACTTC.

This clonotype has just a few counts. This chain connects TRBV5-1 to TRBJ1-1; D is undetermined. The CDR3 sequence is 13 residues long. Per germline, CDR1 SGHRS and CDR2 YFSETQ. V gave up 7 bases and J gave up 2 bases, with 12 bases separating them. DNA of the CDR3: TGCGCCAGCTCCGAACTTTCAAACACTGAAGCTTTCTTT. Its translation is CASSELSNTEAFF. The whole variable domain, remainder taken from reference TRBV5-1 and TRBJ1-1, is KAGVTQTPRYLIKTRGQQVTLSCSPISGHRSVSWYQQTPGQGLQFLFEYFSETQRNKGNFPGRFSGRQFSNSRSEMNVSTLELGDSALYLCASSELSNTEAFFGQGTRLTVV.

V and J are TRBV7-2 and TRBJ1-6; 7 nucleotides agree with TRBD1. Looked up from germline, CDR1 is SGHTA and CDR2 is FQGNSA. The CDR3 is 16 amino acids. The V gene end was trimmed by 2 bases and the J gene end by 10 bases; junction bases not matched to a gene: 11. The CDR3 DNA is TGTGCCAGCAGCTTATTTGCGACAGGGTCAGGGTCACCCCTCCACTTT. Translating gives CASSLFATGSGSPLHF.

This chain links TRBV15 with TRBJ2-5, with D possibly being TRBD1 (6 bases). CDR3 length: 14 amino acids. Trimming removed 4 bases at V and 5 bases at J, with 14 bases between. CDR1 LNHNV and CDR2 YYDKDF come from the germline V gene (reference sequence). CDR3 coding DNA: TGTGCCACCAGCATGACAGGCCGTACGGAGACCCAGTACTTC. Protein product: CATSMTGRTETQYF.

The rearrangement links TRBV4-3 to TRBJ2-5; D uncertain. Trimming took 0 bases from V and 7 from J, leaving 12 bases between them. CDR3 length: 14 residues. Germline CDR1 reads LGHNA; CDR2 reads YSLEER. The CDR3 reads CASSQDGDFVTQYF. CDR3 in DNA: TGCGCCAGCAGCCAAGATGGGGATTTCGTGACCCAGTACTTC.

This chain joins TRBV6-1 and TRBJ1-1, with D tentatively TRBD1 (5 bases). The length of the CDR3 is 14 residues. Germline V gene lookup returns CDR1 MNHNS and CDR2 SASEGT. Trimming pared 2 bases from V and 0 bases from J, leaving 7 bases between. The CDR3 spells CASSERQLNTEAFF. As DNA, the CDR3 is TGTGCCAGCAGTGAACGACAGCTGAACACTGAAGCTTTCTTT.

The table lists this clonotype with a few counts. The chain recombines TRBV5-1 with TRBJ2-2; D unclear. V shed 4 bases and J shed 4 bases, with 14 bases lying between them. Germline CDR1 reads SGHRS; CDR2 reads YFSETQ. The CDR3 contains 15 residues. Here the CDR3 DNA reads TGCGCCAGCAGCCCCGCGGAGTTGGGCACCGGGGAGCTGTTTTTT. It codes for CASSPAELGTGELFF.

This clonotype was found a few times. The J gene is TRBJ2-5, the V gene TRBV20-1; 7 nucleotides agree with TRBD2. Germline V gene sequence: CDR1 DFQATT, CDR2 SNEGSKA (reference sequence). J lost 9 bases, V lost 5 bases, and 15 bases had no gene match. The CDR3 totals 14 residues. CDR3 sequence (DNA): TGCAGTGCTTCCCCCGGCGGACTAGACCTCCCCCAGTACTTC. It yields the protein CSASPGGLDLPQYF.

The chain combines TRBV6-5 with TRBJ1-3; no clear D gene. The CDR3 sequence is 15 residues long. From germline, CDR1 is MNHEY and CDR2 SVGAGI. Deletions cut 0 bases from V and 8 bases from J, with 14 bases between. This CDR3 is CASSYSRSGGYTIYF. The CDR3 DNA follows: TGTGCCAGCAGTTACTCAAGGTCGGGAGGCTACACCATATATTTT.

This clonotype was detected a few times. This chain connects TRBV21-1 to TRBJ2-3. TRBV21-1 is flagged as a pseudogene. This CDR3 spans 13 amino acids. The CDR3 loop reads CASSKGFSRTQYF. The CDR3, as DNA: TGTGCCAGCAGCAAGGGGTTCTCACGAACGCAGTATTTT.

This clonotype was seen only a few times. The chain combines TRBV18 with TRBJ2-1, with D possibly TRBD1 on 5 matching bases. V was pared by 0 bases and J by 5 bases, with 11 bases between. This CDR3 has 15 amino acids. Germline CDR1 and CDR2: KGHSH and LQKENI. The CDR3 reads CASSPPSTANNEQFF. The CDR3 nucleotides are TGTGCCAGCTCACCACCGTCGACAGCTAACAATGAGCAGTTCTTC.

The gene calls are TRBV3-1 and TRBJ1-3; D gene unclear. The CDR3 runs 15 residues. The germline gives CDR1 LGHDT, CDR2 YNNKEL (reference sequence). Trimming removed 1 base at V and 0 bases at J, with 7 bases between. Here the CDR3 DNA reads TGTGCCAGCAGCCAAGGATCGCGCTCTGGAAACACCATATATTTT. This sequence encodes CASSQGSRSGNTIYF.

This chain links TRBV12-3 or TRBV12-4 with TRBJ1-4; no firm D call. V was trimmed by 6 bases and J by 0 bases, leaving 20 bases between them. CDR3 length: 18 amino acids. The CDR3 protein is CASRFRSGDLSTNEKLFF. As DNA, the CDR3 is TGTGCCAGCAGGTTCCGTTCAGGAGACCTTTCAACTAATGAAAAACTGTTTTTT.

This clonotype was seen at least ten times. The rearrangement links TRBV2 to TRBJ2-2; 7 nucleotides line up with TRBD1. Looked up from germline, CDR1 is SNHLY and CDR2 is FYNNEI. The CDR3 is made up of 15 amino acids. The trim removed 8 bases at V and 1 base at J, leaving 7 bases unmatched. This CDR3 reads CASVTGALNTGELFF. DNA for the CDR3: TGTGCCAGCGTAACAGGGGCACTGAACACCGGGGAGCTGTTTTTT.

This clonotype was picked up a small number of times. The gene calls are TRBV6-5 and TRBJ1-2; 8 nucleotides align to TRBD1. CDR3 length equals 16 residues. CDR1 is MNHEY, CDR2 SVGAGI, per germline. Trimming removed 5 bases from V and 4 bases from J; junction bases left unmatched: 12. Here the CDR3 reads CASSTGTGSWGYGYTF. The CDR3 nucleotides are TGTGCCAGCAGTACCGGGACAGGTTCCTGGGGCTATGGCTACACCTTC.

Only a few counts were recorded for this clonotype. The gene calls are TRBV5-1 and TRBJ2-5; a possible D gene is TRBD2 (7 bases). Germline V gene sequence: CDR1 SGHRS, CDR2 YFSETQ. Trimming cost V 7 bases and J 4 bases, with 20 bases left between them. The CDR3 loop spans 15 amino acids. The CDR3 DNA reads as TGCGCCAGCTCGCGGGGGATCAAAGGGGGAGAGACCCAGTACTTC. It translates to CASSRGIKGGETQYF.

This chain joins TRBV15 and TRBJ2-3; D is unclear. The CDR3 runs to 13 residues. From germline, CDR1 is LNHNV and CDR2 YYDKDF (reference sequence). V was pared by 3 bases and J by 6 bases, with 10 bases between. CDR3 sequence reads: CATSRAKGDTQYF. The CDR3 DNA follows: TGTGCCACCAGCAGGGCTAAAGGGGATACGCAGTATTTT.

This clonotype occurred a few times. The J gene is TRBJ1-1, the V gene TRBV7-2; D ambiguous. CDR3 length: 14 amino acids. Germline V CDR1 and CDR2: SGHTA, FQGNSA. V was clipped by 5 bases and J by 1 base, with 11 bases between them. The CDR3 DNA is TGTGCCAGCAGCCGTAAGACCCCGAACACTGAAGCTTTCTTT. It translates to CASSRKTPNTEAFF.

CDR3 nucleotide sequence: TGCGCCAGCAGCCCCAGCGGGGGGTACTACGAGCAGTACTTC. Protein sequence: CASSPSGGYYEQYF. The chain couples TRBV4-3 to TRBJ2-7; 9 bases map to TRBD2. CDR3 size: 14 residues. Germline V CDR1 and CDR2: LGHNA, YSLEER. J was trimmed by 3 bases and V by 4 bases; bases with no gene match: 4.

In its sample, this clonotype was seen a few times. The CDR3 sequence: CASSYSVGGPLVNEQFF. The CDR3 bases are TGTGCCAGCAGTTACTCGGTTGGGGGCCCCCTTGTTAATGAGCAGTTCTTC. The chain carries TRBV6-5 and TRBJ2-1, with D perhaps TRBD1 (6 bases). Germline CDR1 and CDR2: MNHEY and SVGAGI. Deletions cut 0 bases from V and 7 bases from J, with 19 bases between. The CDR3 has 17 amino acids.

The V gene is TRBV2, the J gene TRBJ2-3; no reliable D call. Germline assignment: CDR1 SNHLY and CDR2 FYNNEI. The CDR3 is made up of 13 amino acids. V was pared by 5 bases and J by 10 bases, with 16 bases between. The CDR3 DNA is TGTGCCAGCAGTAACGTAGAGGTGGCGGCGCAGTATTTT. It encodes CASSNVEVAAQYF.

This clonotype was detected once. The rearrangement links TRBV11-3 to TRBJ2-5; D remains unclear. Looked up from germline, CDR1 is SGHNT and CDR2 is YENEEA. V was trimmed by 5 bases and J by 3 bases, leaving 10 bases between them. CDR3 length: 13 residues. The CDR3 DNA is TGTGCCAGCAGCAATCGGATCGAAGAGACCCAGTACTTC. Protein sequence: CASSNRIEETQYF.

This clonotype was detected a few times. CDR3 bases: TGTGCCAGCAGTTACTCAGTTCTAGGGGAAGATACGCAGTATTTT. Translating it yields CASSYSVLGEDTQYF. The chain has TRBV6-5 and TRBJ2-3; weak D call: TRBD1 (5 bases). This CDR3 region has 15 residues. V shed 0 bases and J shed 5 bases, with 12 bases lying between them. Germline CDR1 reads MNHEY; CDR2 reads SVGAGI.

This rearrangement joins TRBV4-3 to TRBJ2-3; 8 positions agree with TRBD1. V lost 0 bases, J lost 3 bases, and 5 bases stayed unmatched. Germline loops: CDR1 LGHNA, CDR2 YSLEER. This CDR3 is 16 amino acids long. The CDR3 DNA sequence: TGCGCCAGCAGCCAAGAACGGACAGGGTTAACAGATACGCAGTATTTT. It specifies CASSQERTGLTDTQYF.